This T cell receptor (beta chain) was found in a study of identical twins. One entry per CDR3 protein, called by TCRdb with MiXCR from the 5' RACE reads. This table has 570,000 or so distinct CDR3 sequences, approximately 10% appearing once. Regarding this clonotype: Its cognate antigen is unknown.

Per the germline V gene, CDR1 is KGHSH and CDR2 is LQKENI. V was cut by 3 bases and J by 3 bases, with 12 bases left in between. The CDR3 runs to 14 residues. Study outcomes and limitations: It was cross-sectional statistical analysis, not following the same donors, that the conclusions relied on. The presence of invariant MAIT and iNKT cells could partly confound analyses of zero-insertion sequences.

These data were also reused for a study on yellow fever vaccine responses in identical twins.

The source material was PBMCs. The chain combines TRBV18 with TRBJ2-7; D is possibly TRBD1 (6 bases). The TCR originated in a woman under 30 in good health. The CDR3 loop reads CASSPLTGDYEQYF. CDR3 DNA sequence: TGTGCCAGCTCACCTTTGACAGGAGACTACGAGCAGTACTTC.